The following is a T cell receptor (beta chain) sequence with its context. This receptor's antigen is unknown. Base qualities were left out, and no much larger clone turns up one base away. This sample is part of a study of blood T cell repertoires in COVID-19 (dated by TCRdb to about 2020). About the study as a whole: Samples from collaborators originated in the United States, Italy and Spain and spanned both the acute and convalescent phases of COVID-19. The material from the prospective study consisted of cDNA or gDNA derived from T cells, B-cell-depleted T cells, or PBMCs. Deeply sampled blood TCRbeta repertoires from subjects exposed to, actively infected with, or recovered from COVID-19 were included in the dataset. The repertoires were released in a freely available public database intended as a resource for research on the immune response to SARS-CoV-2. Samples came from the ongoing ImmuneRACE study (first 160 participants) plus 1,254 subjects from 6 global collaborators. The sample metadata nearly always contained a de-identified subject ID, COVID-19 status, age in years and sex. HLA class I and class II types, where available, came from metadata supplied by the sample provider rather than from assay-based typing.

Trimming takes 6 bases off V and 2 bases off J; junction bases not matched to a gene: 4. CDR1 SQVTM and CDR2 ANQGSEA are derived from the germline V gene. Reading from cysteine to phenylalanine, the CDR3 counts 14 amino acids. Kept here is only the CDR3 DNA, which spans 42 bases and is read in frame from base 1. TCRbeta CDR3 regions were amplified from genomic DNA using the immunoSEQ Assay, a bias-controlled multiplex PCR. The authors processed their data as follows. The number of nucleated cells in each sample was estimated by amplification of reference gene primers within the assay. To quantify the absolute abundance of each unique TCRbeta CDR3 rearrangement, sequence reads were collapsed and filtered. Productive Simpson clonality was computed per sample as the square root of Simpson's diversity index over productive rearrangements. The clones in this table, taken by TCRdb from immuneACCESS, are in-frame only. Not every clone is retained; where verified, under half of the shortfall comes from an unresolved V gene, and the cause of the rest is unknown. V, J and clone size were drawn from that table, and D and trimming were deduced from the DNA. This sample holds 100,000 to 150,000 clones; approximately 90% were observed only once. Together, the top ten hold more than 1.5% of the sample.

Study-wide findings and limitations: How much clinical and demographic metadata was included differed by source and by participant, and the metadata was provided uncurated.

Collaborating institutions collected whole blood in K2EDTA tubes following their own protocols. Collaborator samples were shipped for TCRbeta analysis as frozen whole blood, isolated PBMCs, or DNA extracted from either sample type. The sequencing sample was made of peripheral blood. This TCR was sampled from a human donor in a cohort sampled during active COVID-19. The chain is made from TRBV29-1 and TRBJ2-1, with 10 middle bases fitting TRBD2. This receptor carries the CDR3 CSVLAGGAYNEQFF. The base sequence is TGCAGCGTGTTAGCGGGAGGTGCCTACAATGAGCAGTTCTTC.